The clone carrying this T cell receptor beta chain was detected a few times. Antigen: not known. This entry is derived from a study of CD4 T cell repertoires in COVID-19. Study-wide points: Sharing of several most expanded SARS-CoV-2-reactive clonotypes across memory subsets suggested intraclonal diversification.

Some clones are missing from TCRdb's copy, which holds only in-frame ones; the method was immunoSEQ multiplex PCR. The top ten hold roughly 0.6% of the sample, which has 20,000 to 25,000 clones, about nine tenths seen once. V lost 4 bases and J lost 2, with 15 bases in between. Germline CDR1 LGHNA, CDR2 YNFKEQ. CDR3 length: 15 amino acids. These memory T cells were uncultured and sequenced directly after ex vivo isolation. The clonotype was recovered from a human donor who had COVID-19. Source: central memory CD4+ T cells from blood, taken before the COVID-19 pandemic. The chain is built from TRBV4-2 and TRBJ2-7; TRBD2 might be the D (6 bases). CDR3 residues: CASSPVWGGPYEQYF. As DNA, the CDR3 is TGTGCCAGCAGCCCGGTATGGGGAGGCCCCTACGAGCAGTACTTC.